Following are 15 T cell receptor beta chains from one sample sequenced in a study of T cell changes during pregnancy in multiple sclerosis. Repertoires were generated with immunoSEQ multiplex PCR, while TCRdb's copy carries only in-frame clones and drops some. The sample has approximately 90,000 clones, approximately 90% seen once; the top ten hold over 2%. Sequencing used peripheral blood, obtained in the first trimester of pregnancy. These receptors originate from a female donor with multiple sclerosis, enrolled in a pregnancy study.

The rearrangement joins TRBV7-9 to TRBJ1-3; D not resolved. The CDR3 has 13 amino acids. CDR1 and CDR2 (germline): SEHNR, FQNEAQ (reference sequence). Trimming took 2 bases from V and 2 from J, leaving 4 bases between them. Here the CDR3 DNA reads TGTGCCAGCAGCTTATCTGCTGGAAACACCATATATTTT. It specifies CASSLSAGNTIYF.

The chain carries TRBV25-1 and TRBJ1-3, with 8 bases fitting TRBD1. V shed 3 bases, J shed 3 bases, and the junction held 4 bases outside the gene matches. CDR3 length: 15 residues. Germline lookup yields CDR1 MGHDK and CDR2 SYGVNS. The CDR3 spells CASSDPDRVGNTIYF. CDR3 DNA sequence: TGTGCCAGCAGTGACCCGGACAGGGTTGGAAACACCATATATTTT. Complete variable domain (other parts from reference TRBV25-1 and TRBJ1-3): EADIYQTPRYLVIGTGKKITLECSQTMGHDKMYWYQQDPGMELHLIHYSYGVNSTEKGDLSSESTVSRIRTEHFPLTLESARPSHTSQYLCASSDPDRVGNTIYFGEGSWLTVV.

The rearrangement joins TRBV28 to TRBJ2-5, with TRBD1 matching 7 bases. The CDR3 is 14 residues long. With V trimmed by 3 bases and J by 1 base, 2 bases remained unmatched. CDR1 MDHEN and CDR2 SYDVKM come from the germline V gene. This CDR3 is CASSFRTGQETQYF. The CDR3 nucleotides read TGTGCCAGCAGTTTCCGGACAGGCCAAGAGACCCAGTACTTC.

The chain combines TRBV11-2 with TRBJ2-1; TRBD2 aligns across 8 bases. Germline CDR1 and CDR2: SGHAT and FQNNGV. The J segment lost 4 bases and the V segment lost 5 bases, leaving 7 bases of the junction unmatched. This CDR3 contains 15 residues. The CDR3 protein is CASSIYSGEYNEQFF. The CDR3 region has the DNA TGTGCCAGCAGCATATATAGCGGGGAGTACAATGAGCAGTTCTTC.

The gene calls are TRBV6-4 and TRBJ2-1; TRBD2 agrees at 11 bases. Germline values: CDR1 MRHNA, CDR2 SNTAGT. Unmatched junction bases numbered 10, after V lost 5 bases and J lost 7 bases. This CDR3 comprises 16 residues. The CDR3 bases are TGTGCCAGCAGTCTACTAGCGGGAGAGGCTGGGAATGAGCAGTTCTTC. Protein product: CASSLLAGEAGNEQFF.

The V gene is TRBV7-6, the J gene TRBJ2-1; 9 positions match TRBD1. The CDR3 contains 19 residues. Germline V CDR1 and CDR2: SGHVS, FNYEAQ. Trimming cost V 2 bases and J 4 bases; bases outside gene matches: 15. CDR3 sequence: CASSLLSGTGYEGYNEQFF. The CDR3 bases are TGTGCCAGCAGCTTACTCTCCGGGACAGGGTATGAGGGTTACAATGAGCAGTTCTTC.

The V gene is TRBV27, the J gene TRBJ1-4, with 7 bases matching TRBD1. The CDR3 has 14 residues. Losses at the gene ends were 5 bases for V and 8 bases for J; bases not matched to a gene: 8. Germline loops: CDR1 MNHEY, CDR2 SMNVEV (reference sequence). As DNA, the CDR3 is TGTGCCAGCAGTCTCCGACAGGGTAGGGAAAAACTGTTTTTT. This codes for CASSLRQGREKLFF.

The CDR3 spells CASSLSGRRAFF. CDR3 sequence (DNA): TGTGCCAGCAGTTTATCAGGGCGGAGAGCTTTCTTT. The V and J genes are TRBV28 and TRBJ1-1, with D maybe TRBD1 (5 bases). Germline CDR1 and CDR2: MDHEN and SYDVKM. CDR3 length: 12 residues. The V and J ends lost 1 base and 10 bases respectively, with 10 bases between them.

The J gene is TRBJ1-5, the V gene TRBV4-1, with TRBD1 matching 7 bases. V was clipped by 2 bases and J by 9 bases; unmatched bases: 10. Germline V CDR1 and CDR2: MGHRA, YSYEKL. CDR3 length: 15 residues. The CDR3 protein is CASSQTTGPAWPQHF. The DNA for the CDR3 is TGCGCCAGCAGCCAAACGACAGGGCCAGCGTGGCCCCAGCATTTT.

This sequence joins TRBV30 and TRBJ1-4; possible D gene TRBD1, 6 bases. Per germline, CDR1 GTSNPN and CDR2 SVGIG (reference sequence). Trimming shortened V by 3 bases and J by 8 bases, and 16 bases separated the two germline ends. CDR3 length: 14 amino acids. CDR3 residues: CAWSQGTAGEKLFF. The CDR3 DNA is TGTGCCTGGAGCCAGGGGACCGCCGGCGAAAAACTGTTTTTT.

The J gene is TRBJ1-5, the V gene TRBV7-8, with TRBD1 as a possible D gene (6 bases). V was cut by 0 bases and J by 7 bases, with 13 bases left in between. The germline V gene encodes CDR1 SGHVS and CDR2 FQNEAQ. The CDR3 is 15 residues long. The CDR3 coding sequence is TGTGCCAGCAGCTTAGCATGGACAGTAAACCAGCCCCAGCATTTT. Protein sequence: CASSLAWTVNQPQHF.

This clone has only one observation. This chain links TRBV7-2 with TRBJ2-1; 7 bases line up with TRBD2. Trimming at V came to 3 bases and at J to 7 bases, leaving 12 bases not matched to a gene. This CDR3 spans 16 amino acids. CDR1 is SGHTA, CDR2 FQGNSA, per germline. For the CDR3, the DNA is TGTGCCAGCAGCTTGAGCGGGACCCACCAGCGGAATGAGCAGTTCTTC. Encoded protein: CASSLSGTHQRNEQFF.

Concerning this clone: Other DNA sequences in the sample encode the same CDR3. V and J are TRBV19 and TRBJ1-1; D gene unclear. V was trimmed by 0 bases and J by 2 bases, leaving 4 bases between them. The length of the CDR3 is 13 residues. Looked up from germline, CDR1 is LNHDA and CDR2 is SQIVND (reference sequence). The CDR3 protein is CASSIDRNTEAFF. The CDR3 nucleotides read TGTGCCAGTAGTATAGACAGAAACACTGAAGCTTTCTTT.

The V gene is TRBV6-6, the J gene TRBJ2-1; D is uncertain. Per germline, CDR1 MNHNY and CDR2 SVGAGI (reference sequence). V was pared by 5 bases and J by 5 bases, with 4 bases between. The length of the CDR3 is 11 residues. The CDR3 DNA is TGTGCCAGCAGTGGCCACAATGAGCAGTTCTTC. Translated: CASSGHNEQFF.

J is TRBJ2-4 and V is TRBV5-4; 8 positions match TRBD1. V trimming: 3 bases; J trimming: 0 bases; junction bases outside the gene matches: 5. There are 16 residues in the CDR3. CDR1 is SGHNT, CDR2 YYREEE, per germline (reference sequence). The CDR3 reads CASSWGQAKAKNIQYF. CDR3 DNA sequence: TGTGCCAGCAGCTGGGGACAGGCAAAAGCCAAAAACATTCAGTACTTC.